Here is one TCR beta chain with its context. The table lists this clone with a count of one. Its binding antigen is unknown. Per-base qualities were not stored, and no clone one base away is much larger. The sample comes from a study of cytomegalovirus exposure and HLA in healthy donors (dated by TCRdb to 2016 to 2017). Background on the whole study: A later analysis indicated that the roughly 120 validation repertoires were generated on the platform also employed for the roughly 720 repertoires of the first cohort. The aim of the study was to test whether cataloging public T cell receptors could identify signatures of past pathogen exposure. Besides the first cohort of 666 subjects, a separate validation cohort made up of roughly 120 different subjects was used. To predict cytomegalovirus infection status, the study brought together high-throughput TCR immunosequencing, statistical association of individual TCRs with disease status, and machine learning.

Separate from the approximately 690-subject first cohort, the validation cohort of over 90 subjects was the group to which the donors belonged. The V and J ends are trimmed by 7 bases and 4 bases, leaving 22 bases between them. The CDR3 covers 16 residues, taking in both the cysteine and the phenylalanine. CDR3 DNA only is kept here, 48 bases in frame from base 1. According to the germline V gene, CDR1 reads SNHLY and CDR2 reads FYNNEI. Libraries were made using the immunoSEQ multiplex PCR assay. The study's own analysis went as follows. A statistical classification framework was developed to diagnose cytomegalovirus status using the catalog of TCR beta chain sequences. The source is immuneACCESS, and TCRdb retained only in-frame sequences with V and J called. Part of the clones is not carried over; for the studies checked, unresolved V genes explain less than half of this, and the remainder is unexplained. V and J calls and clone size follow that table, whereas D and trimming were derived from the DNA. The sample table lists a few hundred thousand clones, nearly 90% of them with a count of one. 0.3% to 0.4% of the sample is taken by the ten largest.

The research as a whole found: All 120 or so repertoires were used to score co-occurrence in the validation cohort in a later analysis, because that analysis had no HLA typing for the cohort. The authors suggested that the approach could potentially be generalized to other disease states and immunological phenotypes. Subsequent analysis determined that TCRs grouped into clusters in the first cohort also showed a tendency toward co-occurrence across the 120 validation repertoires, and approximately 94% of cluster scores exceeded 0. Most TCR sequences were observed very rarely across donors, whereas some public TCRs were present in many individuals. The study listed around 160 TCR beta chains as associated with cytomegalovirus. In vitro tests confirmed that three of the cytomegalovirus-associated TCR beta chains recognize cytomegalovirus antigens. The classifier was reported to diagnose cytomegalovirus status with high specificity and sensitivity in both the original cohort and the validation cohort.

This TCR came from a young woman in good health and CMV-seronegative. The sequenced sample consisted of PBMCs. The chain is assembled from TRBV2 and TRBJ2-5; TRBD1 is perhaps the D gene, given 5 matching bases. In nucleotides, the sequence is TGTGCCAGCAAAGAATCCCAGGTCCAGGGTATAGAGACCCAGTACTTC. Its protein is CASKESQVQGIETQYF. The entire variable domain, with the stretches around the CDR3 drawn from the reference TRBV2 and TRBJ2-5 proteins, is EPEVTQTPSHQVTQMGQEVILRCVPISNHLYFYWYRQILGQKVEFLVSFYNNEISEKSEIFDDQFSVERPDGSNFTLKIRSTKLEDSAMYFCASKESQVQGIETQYFGPGTRLLVL.